Sequencing of this T cell receptor (beta chain) was carried out in a study of CD8 T cells in Susac syndrome. CDR1 and CDR2 from the germline V gene are DFQATT and SNEGSKA (reference sequence). Trimming shortened V by 3 bases and J by 0 bases, and 14 bases separated the two germline ends. This CDR3 contains 15 residues. The RNA input was about 0.5 to 1 ug, and it was reverse transcribed with random hexamers. Amplification of the TCR beta CDR3 was carried out by immunoSEQ multiplex PCR, which spanned a total of 54 Vbeta and 13 Jbeta segments. TCRdb fed the immunoSEQ multiplex PCR reads into MiXCR, producing one record per CDR3 protein. The table includes roughly 330,000 distinct CDR3 sequences, roughly nine tenths detected once.

The sequenced material came from CD4+ T cells from PBMCs. The J gene is TRBJ1-1, the V gene TRBV20-1; D is perhaps TRBD1 (5 bases). The TCR originated in a human donor with multiple sclerosis. CDR3 sequence (DNA): TGCAGTGCTAGTAGAGGGGTGCCCATGAACACTGAAGCTTTCTTT. Encoded protein: CSASRGVPMNTEAFF.